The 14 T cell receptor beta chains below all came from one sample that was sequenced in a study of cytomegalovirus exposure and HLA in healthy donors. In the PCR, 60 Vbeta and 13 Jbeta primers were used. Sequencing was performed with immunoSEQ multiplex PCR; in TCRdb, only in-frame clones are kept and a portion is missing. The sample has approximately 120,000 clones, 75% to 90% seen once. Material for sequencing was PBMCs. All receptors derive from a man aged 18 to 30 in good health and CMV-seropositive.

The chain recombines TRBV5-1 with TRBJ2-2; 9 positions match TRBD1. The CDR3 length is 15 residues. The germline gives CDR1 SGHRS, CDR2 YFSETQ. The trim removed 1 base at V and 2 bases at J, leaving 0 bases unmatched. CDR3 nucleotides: TGCGCCAGCAGCTTGACAGGGGGCAACACCGGGGAGCTGTTTTTT. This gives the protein CASSLTGGNTGELFF. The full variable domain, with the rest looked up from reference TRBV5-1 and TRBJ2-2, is KAGVTQTPRYLIKTRGQQVTLSCSPISGHRSVSWYQQTPGQGLQFLFEYFSETQRNKGNFPGRFSGRQFSNSRSEMNVSTLELGDSALYLCASSLTGGNTGELFFGEGSRLTVL.

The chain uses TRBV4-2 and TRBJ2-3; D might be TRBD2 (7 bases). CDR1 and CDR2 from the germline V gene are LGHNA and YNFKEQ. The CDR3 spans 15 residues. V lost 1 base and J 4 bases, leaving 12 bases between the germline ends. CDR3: CASSQVAGAADTQYF. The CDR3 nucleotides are TGTGCCAGCAGCCAAGTTGCGGGGGCGGCAGATACGCAGTATTTT.

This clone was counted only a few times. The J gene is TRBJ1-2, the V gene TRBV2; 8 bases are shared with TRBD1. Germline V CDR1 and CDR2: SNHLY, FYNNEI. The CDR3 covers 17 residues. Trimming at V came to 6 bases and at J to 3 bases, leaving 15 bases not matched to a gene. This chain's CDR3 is CASRKGTGALGDYGYTF. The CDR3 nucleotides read TGTGCCAGCAGGAAAGGGACAGGCGCCTTAGGTGACTATGGCTACACCTTC. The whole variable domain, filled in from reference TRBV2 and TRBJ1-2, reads EPEVTQTPSHQVTQMGQEVILRCVPISNHLYFYWYRQILGQKVEFLVSFYNNEISEKSEIFDDQFSVERPDGSNFTLKIRSTKLEDSAMYFCASRKGTGALGDYGYTFGSGTRLTVV.

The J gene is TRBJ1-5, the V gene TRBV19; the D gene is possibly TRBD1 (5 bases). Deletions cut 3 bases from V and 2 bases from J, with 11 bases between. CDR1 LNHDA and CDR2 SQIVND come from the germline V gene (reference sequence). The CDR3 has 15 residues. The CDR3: CASSISGKGNQPQHF. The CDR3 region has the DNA TGTGCCAGTAGTATTTCAGGGAAAGGCAATCAGCCCCAGCATTTT.

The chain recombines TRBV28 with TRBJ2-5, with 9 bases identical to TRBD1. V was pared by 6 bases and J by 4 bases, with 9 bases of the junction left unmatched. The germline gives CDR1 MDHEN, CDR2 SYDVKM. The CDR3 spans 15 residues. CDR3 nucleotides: TGTGCCAGCAGCCCTCCCGGGACAGGGCTAGAGACCCAGTACTTC. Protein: CASSPPGTGLETQYF. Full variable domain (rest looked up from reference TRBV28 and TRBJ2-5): DVKVTQSSRYLVKRTGEKVFLECVQDMDHENMFWYRQDPGLGLRLIYFSYDVKMKEKGDIPEGYSVSREKKERFSLILESASTNQTSMYLCASSPPGTGLETQYFGPGTRLLVL.

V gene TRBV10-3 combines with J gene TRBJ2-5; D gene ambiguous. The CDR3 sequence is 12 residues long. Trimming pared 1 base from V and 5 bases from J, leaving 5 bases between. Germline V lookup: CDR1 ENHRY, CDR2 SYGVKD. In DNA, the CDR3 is TGTGCCATCAGTGAGTATGAGGAGACCCAGTACTTC. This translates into CAISEYEETQYF.

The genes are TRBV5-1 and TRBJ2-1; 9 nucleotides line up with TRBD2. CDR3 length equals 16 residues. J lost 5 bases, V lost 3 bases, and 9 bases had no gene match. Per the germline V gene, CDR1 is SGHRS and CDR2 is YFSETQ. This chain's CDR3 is CASSSLGAGGNNEQFF. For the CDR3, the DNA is TGCGCCAGCAGCTCCCTCGGAGCGGGGGGTAACAATGAGCAGTTCTTC.

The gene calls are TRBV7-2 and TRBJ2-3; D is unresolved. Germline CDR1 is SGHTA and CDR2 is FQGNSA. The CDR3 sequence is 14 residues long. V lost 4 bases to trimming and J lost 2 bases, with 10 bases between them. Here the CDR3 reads CASSWYFLTDTQYF. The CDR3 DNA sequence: TGTGCCAGCAGCTGGTACTTCCTCACAGATACGCAGTATTTT.

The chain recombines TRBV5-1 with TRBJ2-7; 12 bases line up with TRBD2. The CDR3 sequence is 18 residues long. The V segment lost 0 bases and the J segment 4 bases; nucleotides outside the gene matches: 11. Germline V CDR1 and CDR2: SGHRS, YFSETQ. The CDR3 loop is CASSLDPPSGGALYEQYF. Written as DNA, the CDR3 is TGCGCCAGCAGCTTGGATCCCCCTAGCGGGGGGGCGCTGTACGAGCAGTACTTC.

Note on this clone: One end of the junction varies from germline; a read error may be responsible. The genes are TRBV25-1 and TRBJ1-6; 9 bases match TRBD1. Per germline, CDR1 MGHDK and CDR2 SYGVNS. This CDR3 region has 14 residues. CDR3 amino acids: CASSGSGTGNLRTF. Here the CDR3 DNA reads TGTGCCAGCAGTGGTTCCGGGACAGGGAACCTTAGAACCTTT.

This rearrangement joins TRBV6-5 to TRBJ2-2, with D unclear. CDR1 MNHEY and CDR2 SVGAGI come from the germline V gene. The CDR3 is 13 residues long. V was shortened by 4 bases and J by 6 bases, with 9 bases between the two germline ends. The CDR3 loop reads CASSSPGPGELFF. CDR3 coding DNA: TGTGCCAGCAGTTCACCGGGTCCCGGGGAGCTGTTTTTT.

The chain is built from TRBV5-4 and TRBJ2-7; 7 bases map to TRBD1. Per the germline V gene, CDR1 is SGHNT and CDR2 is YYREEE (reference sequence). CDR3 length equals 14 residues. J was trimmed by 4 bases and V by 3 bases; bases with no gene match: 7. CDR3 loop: CASSWMQGDYEQYF. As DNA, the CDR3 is TGTGCCAGCAGCTGGATGCAGGGGGATTACGAGCAGTACTTC.

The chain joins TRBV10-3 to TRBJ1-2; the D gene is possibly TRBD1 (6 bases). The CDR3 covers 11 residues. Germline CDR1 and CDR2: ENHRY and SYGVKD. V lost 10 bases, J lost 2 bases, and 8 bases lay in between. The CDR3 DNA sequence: TGTGCCACCCAGGGGAACTATGGCTACACCTTC. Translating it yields CATQGNYGYTF.

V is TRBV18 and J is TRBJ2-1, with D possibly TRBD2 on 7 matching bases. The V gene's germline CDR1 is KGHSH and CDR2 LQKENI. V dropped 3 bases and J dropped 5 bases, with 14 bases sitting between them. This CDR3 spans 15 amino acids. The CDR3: CASSPQGGANNEQFF. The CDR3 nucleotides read TGTGCCAGCTCACCTCAAGGGGGGGCCAACAATGAGCAGTTCTTC.